Shown below are 2 T cell receptor beta chains from a single sample sequenced in a study of regulatory T cells in long-lasting Graves disease. In building TCR beta libraries, iRepertoire HTBI primers were used together with Arm-PCR of CDR3 regions. One entry per CDR3 protein results from TCRdb running MiXCR on the multiplex PCR reads. The sample holds roughly 470,000 distinct CDR3 sequences; 20% to 25% are singletons and the top ten take under 9%. The sample's time point: persistent/refractory GD, antithyroid drugs over 5 years with positive TRAb. Extracted RNA from PBMCs served as the source of the TCR library. Sequences were derived from peripheral blood mononuclear cells (PBMCs), sampled when the disease was refractory, from a patient treated with antithyroid drugs. Every receptor here comes from a female donor with Graves disease.

This clonotype has at least ten counts. The chain is built from TRBV6-2 or TRBV6-3 and TRBJ1-1; TRBD1 matches 7 bases. The germline V gene encodes CDR1 MNHEY and CDR2 SVGEGT. CDR3 length equals 14 residues. V gave up 2 bases and J gave up 8 bases; unmatched junction bases: 8. In DNA form, the CDR3 reads TGTGCCAGCAGTTACACGTCCGTGACAGGGGAAGCTTTCTTT. Translation gives CASSYTSVTGEAFF.

This clonotype was recorded many times. The chain recombines TRBV12-3 or TRBV12-4 with TRBJ2-5; 10 positions agree with TRBD1. Unmatched junction bases numbered 5, after V lost 5 bases and J lost 5 bases. The CDR3 runs 14 residues. CDR3: CASSRQGAWETQYF. In nucleotides, the CDR3 is TGTGCCAGCAGTCGACAGGGGGCTTGGGAGACCCAGTACTTC.